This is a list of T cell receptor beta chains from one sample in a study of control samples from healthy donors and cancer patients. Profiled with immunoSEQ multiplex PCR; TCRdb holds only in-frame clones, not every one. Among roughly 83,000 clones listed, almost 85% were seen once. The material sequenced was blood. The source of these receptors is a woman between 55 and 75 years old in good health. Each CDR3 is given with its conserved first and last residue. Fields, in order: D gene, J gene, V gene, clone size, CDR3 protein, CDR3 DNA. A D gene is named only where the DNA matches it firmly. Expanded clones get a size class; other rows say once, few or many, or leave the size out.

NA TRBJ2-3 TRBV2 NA CASSEWGPSTDTQYF TGTGCCAGCAGTGAATGGGGACCAAGCACAGATACGCAGTATTTT
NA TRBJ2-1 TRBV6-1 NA CASSDGFNEQFF TGTGCCAGCAGTGATGGGTTCAATGAGCAGTTCTTC
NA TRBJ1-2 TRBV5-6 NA CASSARDAFGYTF TGTGCCAGCAGCGCCCGGGACGCTTTTGGCTACACCTTC
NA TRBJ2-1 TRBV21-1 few CASSSAPGGTNNEQFF TGTGCCAGCAGCTCGGCCCCTGGGGGCACCAACAATGAGCAGTTCTTC
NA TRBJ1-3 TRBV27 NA CASSEQSGNTIYF TGTGCCAGCAGCGAGCAATCTGGAAACACCATATATTTT
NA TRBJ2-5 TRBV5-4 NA CASSFSLGETQYF TGTGCCAGCAGCTTCTCGTTAGGAGAGACCCAGTACTTC
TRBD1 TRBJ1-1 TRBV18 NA CASSLQGKNTEAFF TGTGCCAGCTCATTACAGGGGAAGAACACTGAAGCTTTCTTT
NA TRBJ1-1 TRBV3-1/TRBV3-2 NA CASSQAYTEAFF TGTGCCAGCAGCCAAGCGTACACTGAAGCTTTCTTT
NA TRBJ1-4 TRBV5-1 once CASSLGDSARGDEKLFF TGCGCCAGCAGCTTGGGTGACTCCGCCCGGGGAGATGAAAAACTGTTTTTT
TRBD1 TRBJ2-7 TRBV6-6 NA CASSLFSFDATGTGGGEQYF TGTGCCAGCAGTCTATTTTCCTTCGACGCCACCGGGACAGGGGGGGGCGAGCAGTACTTC
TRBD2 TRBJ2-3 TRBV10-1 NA CASRRGGSGDTQYF TGCGCCAGCAGGCGCGGGGGATCCGGAGATACGCAGTATTTT
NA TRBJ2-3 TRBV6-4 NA CASSDTSTDTQYF TGTGCCAGCAGTGACACTAGCACAGATACGCAGTATTTT
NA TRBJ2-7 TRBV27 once CASSSEGGVCDEQYF TGTGCCAGCAGTTCGGAGGGGGGGGTCTGCGACGAGCAGTACTTC
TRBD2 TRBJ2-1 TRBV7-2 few CASSPTGSGSLSFF TGTGCCAGCAGCCCGACGGGTAGCGGGAGTCTGTCGTTCTTC
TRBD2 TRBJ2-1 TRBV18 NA CASSPRLAGFYNEQFF TGTGCCAGCTCACCCAGACTAGCGGGATTTTACAATGAGCAGTTCTTC
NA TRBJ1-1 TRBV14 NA CASSQLRSGGNTEAFF TGTGCCAGCAGCCAGTTGCGTTCCGGGGGGAACACTGAAGCTTTCTTT
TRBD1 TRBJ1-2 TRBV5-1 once CASSLQPGQGYGYTF TGCGCCAGCAGCTTACAGCCGGGACAGGGGTATGGCTACACCTTC
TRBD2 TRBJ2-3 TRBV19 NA CASKATSGATDTQYF TGTGCCAGTAAGGCGACTAGCGGTGCCACAGATACGCAGTATTTT
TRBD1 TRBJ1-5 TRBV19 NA CASSIAGTGGNQPQHF TGTGCCAGTAGTATAGCCGGGACAGGAGGAAATCAGCCCCAGCATTTT
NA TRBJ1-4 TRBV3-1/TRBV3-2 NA CASSQAQEKLFF TGTGCCAGCAGCCAGGCCCAGGAAAAACTGTTTTTT
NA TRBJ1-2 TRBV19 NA CASSLSEGAGYTF TGTGCCAGTAGCCTCTCGGAGGGAGCAGGCTACACCTTC
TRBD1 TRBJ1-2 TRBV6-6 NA CASSYGGQGFF TGTGCCAGCAGTTACGGAGGACAGGGGTTCTTC
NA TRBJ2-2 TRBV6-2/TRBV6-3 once CASNYGGADTGELFF TGTGCCAGCAATTACGGGGGCGCCGACACCGGGGAGCTGTTTTTT
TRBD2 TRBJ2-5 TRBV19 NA CASSLGGSGSQETQYF TGTGCCAGTAGCCTCGGAGGTAGCGGGAGTCAAGAGACCCAGTACTTC
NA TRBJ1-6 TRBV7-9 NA CASSLSSAGNSPLHF TGTGCCAGCAGCTTATCTTCAGCCGGTAATTCACCCCTCCACTTT
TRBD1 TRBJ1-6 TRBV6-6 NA CASSHPQGANSGSPLHF TGTGCCAGCAGTCACCCCCAGGGGGCCAACAGTGGTTCACCCCTCCACTTT
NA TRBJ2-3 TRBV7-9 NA CASSLRGRDTQYF TGTGCCAGCAGCTTGAGGGGGAGGGATACGCAGTATTTT
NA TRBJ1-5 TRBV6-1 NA CASSEGPRAGQPQHF TGTGCCAGCAGTGAAGGGCCCCGGGCGGGTCAGCCCCAGCATTTT
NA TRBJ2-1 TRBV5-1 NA CASSPFSGLGEQFF TGCGCCAGCAGCCCCTTCAGCGGTTTGGGTGAGCAGTTCTTC
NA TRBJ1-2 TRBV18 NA CASSEQGGGYTF TGTGCCAGCTCAGAACAGGGAGGTGGCTACACCTTC
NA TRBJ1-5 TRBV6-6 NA CASSPDSSNQPQHF TGTGCCAGCAGCCCGGACAGCTCCAATCAGCCCCAGCATTTT
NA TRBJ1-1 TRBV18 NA CASSEGGRNTEAFF TGTGCCAGCTCGGAAGGGGGGAGGAACACTGAAGCTTTCTTT
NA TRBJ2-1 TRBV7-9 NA CASSASESSYNEQFF TGTGCCAGCAGCGCCTCGGAGTCCTCCTACAATGAGCAGTTCTTC
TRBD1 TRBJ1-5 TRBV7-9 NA CASSLGGQGNQPQHF TGTGCCAGCAGCTTAGGTGGACAGGGGAATCAGCCCCAGCATTTT
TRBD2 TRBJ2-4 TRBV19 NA CASSIDGGAKNIQYF TGTGCCAGTAGTATTGACGGGGGGGCCAAAAACATTCAGTACTTC
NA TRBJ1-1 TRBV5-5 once CASSFSTGNTEAFF TGTGCCAGCAGCTTTTCTACAGGGAACACTGAAGCTTTCTTT
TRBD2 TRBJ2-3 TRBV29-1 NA CSVVGGFLGRDTQYF TGCAGCGTTGTGGGGGGGTTTCTCGGGAGAGATACGCAGTATTTT
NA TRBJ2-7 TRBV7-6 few CASSLVAGSHEQYF TGTGCCAGCAGCTTAGTGGCAGGGTCCCACGAGCAGTACTTC
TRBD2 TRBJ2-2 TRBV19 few CASRGTSSTGELFF TGTGCCAGTAGGGGGACTAGCTCCACCGGGGAGCTGTTTTTT
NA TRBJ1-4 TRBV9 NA CASSDHRQEANEKLFF TGTGCCAGCAGCGACCACCGACAGGAGGCTAATGAAAAACTGTTTTTT
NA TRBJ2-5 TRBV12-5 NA CASSWGGAETQYF TGTGCTAGTTCGTGGGGAGGCGCAGAGACCCAGTACTTC
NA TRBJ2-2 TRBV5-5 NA CASSLGLTGELFF TGTGCCAGCAGCTTGGGTCTAACCGGGGAGCTGTTTTTT
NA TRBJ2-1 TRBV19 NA CASSAIWVGTGGQYNEQFF TGTGCCAGTAGTGCCATTTGGGTGGGGACCGGGGGACAATACAATGAGCAGTTCTTC
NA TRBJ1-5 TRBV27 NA CASSFHRDDQPQHF TGTGCCAGCAGTTTCCACAGGGATGATCAGCCCCAGCATTTT
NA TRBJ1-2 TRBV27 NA CASSPQGILNYGYTF TGTGCCAGCAGTCCCCAGGGAATCCTAAACTATGGCTACACCTTC
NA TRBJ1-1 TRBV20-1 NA CSASSQGSRGNTEAFF TGCAGTGCTAGTAGCCAAGGATCCCGGGGGAACACTGAAGCTTTCTTT